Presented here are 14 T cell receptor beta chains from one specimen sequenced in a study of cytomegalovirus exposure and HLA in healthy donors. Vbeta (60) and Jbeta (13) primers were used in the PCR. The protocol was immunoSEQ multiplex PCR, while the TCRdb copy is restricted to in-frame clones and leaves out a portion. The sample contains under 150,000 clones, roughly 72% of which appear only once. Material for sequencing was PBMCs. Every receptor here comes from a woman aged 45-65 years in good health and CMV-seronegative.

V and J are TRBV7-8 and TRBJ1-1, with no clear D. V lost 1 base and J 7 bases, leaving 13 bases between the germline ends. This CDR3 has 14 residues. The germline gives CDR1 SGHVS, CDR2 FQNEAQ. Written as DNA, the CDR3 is TGTGCCAGCAGCTTAGGCCTCGGTGCCTTTGAAGCTTTCTTT. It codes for CASSLGLGAFEAFF.

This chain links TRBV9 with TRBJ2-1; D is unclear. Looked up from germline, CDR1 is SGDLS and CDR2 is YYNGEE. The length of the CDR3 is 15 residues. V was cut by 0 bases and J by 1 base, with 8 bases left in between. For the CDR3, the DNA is TGTGCCAGCAGCGTAGGCCAGAATTCCTACAATGAGCAGTTCTTC. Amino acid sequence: CASSVGQNSYNEQFF.

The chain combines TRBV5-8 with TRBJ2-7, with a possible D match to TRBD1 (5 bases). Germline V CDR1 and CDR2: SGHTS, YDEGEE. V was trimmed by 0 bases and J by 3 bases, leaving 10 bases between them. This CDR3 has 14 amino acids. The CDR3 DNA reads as TGTGCCAGCAGCTTGGGACAGTCCAGCTACGAGCAGTACGTC. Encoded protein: CASSLGQSSYEQYV.

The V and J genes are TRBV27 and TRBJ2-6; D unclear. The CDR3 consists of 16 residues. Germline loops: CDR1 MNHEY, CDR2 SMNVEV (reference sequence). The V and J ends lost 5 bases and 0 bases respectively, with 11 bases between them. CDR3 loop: CASSPLRFSGANVLTF. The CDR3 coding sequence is TGTGCCAGCAGTCCACTCAGGTTCTCTGGGGCCAACGTCCTGACTTTC. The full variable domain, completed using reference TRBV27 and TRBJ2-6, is EAQVTQNPRYLITVTGKKLTVTCSQNMNHEYMSWYRQDPGLGLRQIYYSMNVEVTDKGDVPEGYKVSRKEKRNFPLILESPSPNQTSLYFCASSPLRFSGANVLTFGAGSRLTVL.

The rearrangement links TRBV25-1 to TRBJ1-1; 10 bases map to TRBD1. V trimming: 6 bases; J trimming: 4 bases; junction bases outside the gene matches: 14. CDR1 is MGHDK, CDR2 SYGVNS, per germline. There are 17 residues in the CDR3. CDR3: CASRTYGTGVGGTEAFF. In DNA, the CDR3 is TGTGCCAGCAGGACTTATGGGACAGGGGTTGGCGGCACTGAAGCTTTCTTT.

CDR3 DNA sequence: TGTGCCAGCAGCGGGCTAGCGGGAGAGGTCGTAAAGACCCAGTACTTC. Amino acids: CASSGLAGEVVKTQYF. The gene calls are TRBV7-9 and TRBJ2-5, with 10 bases matching TRBD2. Germline CDR1 is SEHNR and CDR2 is FQNEAQ (reference sequence). After removal of 5 bases from V and 6 bases from J, the junction contained 12 bases not matched to a gene. The CDR3 loop spans 16 amino acids.

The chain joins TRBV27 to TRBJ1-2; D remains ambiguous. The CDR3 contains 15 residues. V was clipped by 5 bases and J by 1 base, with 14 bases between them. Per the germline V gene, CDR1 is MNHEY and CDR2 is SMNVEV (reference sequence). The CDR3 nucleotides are TGTGCCAGCAGTCTTGAAGGACTGAATAACTATGGCTACACCTTC. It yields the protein CASSLEGLNNYGYTF.

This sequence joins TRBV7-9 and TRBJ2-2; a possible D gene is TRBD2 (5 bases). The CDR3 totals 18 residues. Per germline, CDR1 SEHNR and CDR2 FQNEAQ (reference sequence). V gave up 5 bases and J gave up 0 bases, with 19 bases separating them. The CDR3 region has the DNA TGTGCCAGCAGCAACCGCGGCGGGCGGCAAACGAACACCGGGGAGCTGTTTTTT. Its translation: CASSNRGGRQTNTGELFF. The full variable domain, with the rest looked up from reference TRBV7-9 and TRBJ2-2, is DTGVSQNPRHKITKRGQNVTFRCDPISEHNRLYWYRQTLGQGPEFLTYFQNEAQLEKSRLLSDRFSAERPKGSFSTLEIQRTEQGDSAMYLCASSNRGGRQTNTGELFFGEGSRLTVL.

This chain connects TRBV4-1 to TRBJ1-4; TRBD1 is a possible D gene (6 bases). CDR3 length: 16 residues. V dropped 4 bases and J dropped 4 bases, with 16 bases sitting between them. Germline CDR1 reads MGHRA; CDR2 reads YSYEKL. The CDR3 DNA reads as TGCGCCAGCAGCCGATCAGCGGCAGGGGTTAATGAAAAACTGTTTTTT. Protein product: CASSRSAAGVNEKLFF.

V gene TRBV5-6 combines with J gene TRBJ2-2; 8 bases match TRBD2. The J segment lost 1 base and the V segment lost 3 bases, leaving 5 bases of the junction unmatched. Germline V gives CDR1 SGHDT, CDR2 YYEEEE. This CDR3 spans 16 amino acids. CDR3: CASSSPGLENTGELFF. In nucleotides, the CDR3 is TGTGCCAGCAGCTCCCCGGGACTAGAGAACACCGGGGAGCTGTTTTTT.

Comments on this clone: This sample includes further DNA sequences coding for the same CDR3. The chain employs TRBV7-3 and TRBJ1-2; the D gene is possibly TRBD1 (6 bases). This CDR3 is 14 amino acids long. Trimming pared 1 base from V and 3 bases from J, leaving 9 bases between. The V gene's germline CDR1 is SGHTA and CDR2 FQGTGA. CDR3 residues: CASSLNPGDYGYTF. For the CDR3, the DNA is TGTGCCAGCAGCTTAAATCCAGGGGACTATGGCTACACCTTC. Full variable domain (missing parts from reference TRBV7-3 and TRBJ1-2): GAGVSQTPSNKVTEKGKYVELRCDPISGHTALYWYRQSLGQGPEFLIYFQGTGAADDSGLPNDRFFAVRPEGSVSTLKIQRTERGDSAVYLCASSLNPGDYGYTFGSGTRLTVV.

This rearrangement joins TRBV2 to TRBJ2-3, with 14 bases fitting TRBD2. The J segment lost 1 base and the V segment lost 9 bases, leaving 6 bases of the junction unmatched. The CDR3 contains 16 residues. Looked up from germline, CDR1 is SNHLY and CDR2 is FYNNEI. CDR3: CARGTSGSGGTDTQYF. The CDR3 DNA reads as TGTGCCAGAGGGACTAGCGGGAGCGGTGGCACAGATACGCAGTATTTT.

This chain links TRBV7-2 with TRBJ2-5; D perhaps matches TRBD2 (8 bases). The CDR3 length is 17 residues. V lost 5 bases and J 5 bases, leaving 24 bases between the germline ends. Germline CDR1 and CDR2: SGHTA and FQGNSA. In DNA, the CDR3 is TGTGCCAGCAGCCGGGGGGGGAGCGGGAGAGGGGGCGAGACCCAGTACTTC. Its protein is CASSRGGSGRGGETQYF.

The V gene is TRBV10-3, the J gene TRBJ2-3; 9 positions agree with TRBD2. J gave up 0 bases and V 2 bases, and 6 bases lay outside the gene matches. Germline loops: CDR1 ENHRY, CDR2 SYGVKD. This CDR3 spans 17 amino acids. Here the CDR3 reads CAISEQRLADSTDTQYF. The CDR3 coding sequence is TGTGCCATCAGTGAGCAGCGACTAGCGGATAGCACAGATACGCAGTATTTT.